The present T cell receptor (beta chain) was sequenced within a study of T cells after yellow fever vaccination. Study-level points and caveats: The bulk population could contribute abundant contaminating clonotypes to FACS-sorted repertoires. Few clonotypes appeared in both CD4 and CD8 compartments. Most primary-vaccination clones recurred post-booster (around 95% CD4, more than 85% CD8).

Note on this clonotype: The antigen is not known.

A 5'RACE template-switching step, the method used to make TCR cDNA, added a universal primer site and UMIs. One entry per CDR3 protein results from TCRdb running MiXCR on the 5' RACE reads. The sample lists 200,000 to 250,000 distinct CDR3 sequences, about 3% occurring once. There are 12 residues in the CDR3. Germline V CDR1 and CDR2: SGHRS, YFSETQ. J lost 10 bases, V lost 3 bases, and 4 bases had no gene match. The sequence was collected from a young man who received the YFV17D yellow fever vaccine. This chain links TRBV5-1 with TRBJ2-1; TRBD1 agrees at 7 bases. This specimen was CD4+ T cells sorted from PBMCs, taken 10 days after the yellow fever booster vaccination. DNA for the CDR3: TGCGCCAGCAGCTGGGAGACAGGGGAGCAGTTCTTC. Its protein product is CASSWETGEQFF.